Shown below are 11 T cell receptor beta chains from a single sample sequenced in a study of CD8 T cells in ankylosing spondylitis. TCRdb processed the 5' RACE reads anew with MiXCR; each CDR3 protein has one entry. The sample contains 30,000 to 40,000 distinct CDR3 sequences, 7.2% of which appear only once. Sequencing was performed on blood, either unsorted or a sorted T cell fraction (not recorded which). Source of these receptors: a male donor with ankylosing spondylitis or in good health (not recorded which).

This clonotype was counted between two and nine times. V usage is TRBV12-3 or TRBV12-4 and J usage is TRBJ2-7, with no clear D. The germline V and J ends were trimmed by 3 bases and 2 bases, with 8 bases remaining between them. This CDR3 is built from 13 residues. The CDR3 sequence is CASSFDGPYEQYF. The CDR3 DNA follows: TGTGCCAGCAGTTTTGACGGCCCCTACGAGCAGTACTTC.

This clonotype was counted ten times or more. V usage is TRBV24-1 and J usage is TRBJ2-3; TRBD1 is a possible D gene (6 bases). Trimming left V 2 bases short and J 1 base short, with 9 bases between. Germline lookup yields CDR1 KGHDR and CDR2 SFDVKD. There are 15 residues in the CDR3. The CDR3 here is CATSDSRTGTDTQYF. The CDR3 DNA is TGTGCCACCAGTGATTCCAGGACAGGCACAGATACGCAGTATTTT.

This clonotype was counted at least ten times. The chain is built from TRBV18 and TRBJ1-5; a possible D gene is TRBD1 (5 bases). In germline, CDR1 is KGHSH, CDR2 LQKENI. CDR3 length: 14 amino acids. The ends were cut back, 6 bases at V and 2 bases at J, with 11 bases in the middle. The CDR3 nucleotides are TGTGCCAGCTCGTCGGACAACGGCAATCAGCCCCAGCATTTT. This encodes CASSSDNGNQPQHF.

This clonotype was detected ten times or more. This rearrangement joins TRBV28 to TRBJ2-7; TRBD1 matches at 7 bases. This CDR3 is 15 amino acids long. With V trimmed by 4 bases and J by 3 bases, 9 bases remained unmatched. Germline values: CDR1 MDHEN, CDR2 SYDVKM. The CDR3 DNA follows: TGTGCCAGCAGTTCGCCGGGACAGTTTGTCTACGAGCAGTACTTC. It yields the protein CASSSPGQFVYEQYF.

A few counts support this clonotype. This sequence joins TRBV18 and TRBJ1-2; no definite D call. The CDR3 contains 16 residues. CDR1 is KGHSH, CDR2 LQKENI, per germline. V was clipped by 2 bases and J by 5 bases, with 18 bases between them. CDR3 sequence reads: CASSPKEPQPGYGYTF. CDR3 coding DNA: TGTGCCAGCTCACCAAAAGAGCCCCAACCTGGGTATGGCTACACCTTC.

This clonotype has at least ten counts. V is TRBV20-1 and J is TRBJ2-3; 8 bases are a match to TRBD2. The CDR3 totals 15 residues. V gave up 6 bases and J gave up 0 bases; unmatched junction bases: 8. From germline, CDR1 is DFQATT and CDR2 SNEGSKA (reference sequence). The CDR3 loop reads CSAPSGGVSTDTQYF. CDR3 DNA: TGCAGTGCACCCTCGGGGGGGGTTAGCACAGATACGCAGTATTTT.

This clonotype was counted at least ten times. The chain is built from TRBV12-3 or TRBV12-4 and TRBJ1-4; TRBD1 matches 8 bases. Losses at the gene ends were 5 bases for V and 8 bases for J; bases not matched to a gene: 10. CDR3 size: 15 residues. The DNA of the CDR3 is TGTGCCAGCAGTCCGGGGACAGGAAGTATCGAAAAACTGTTTTTT. Amino acid sequence: CASSPGTGSIEKLFF.

This clonotype was counted at least ten times. The chain carries TRBV29-1 and TRBJ2-1; 11 bases agree with TRBD2. CDR3 length: 19 amino acids. Looked up from germline, CDR1 is SQVTM and CDR2 is ANQGSEA. The V and J ends lost 1 base and 0 bases, in that order; junction bases with no gene match: 11. The CDR3 reads CSVEGATSGSESSYNEQFF. The CDR3 region has the DNA TGCAGCGTTGAAGGAGCCACTAGCGGGAGTGAAAGCTCCTACAATGAGCAGTTCTTC.

This clonotype was counted many times. The chain recombines TRBV20-1 with TRBJ2-2, with TRBD2 as a possible D gene (7 bases). In germline, CDR1 is DFQATT, CDR2 SNEGSKA (reference sequence). This CDR3 contains 14 residues. Trimming took off 1 base at V and 5 bases at J, with 11 bases between the two ends. The CDR3 nucleotides read TGCAGTGCTAGAGTGGGAGGGGGGACCGGGGAGCTGTTTTTT. Its translation is CSARVGGGTGELFF.

This clonotype was seen at least ten times. V is TRBV7-8 and J is TRBJ2-6, with D hard to call. The V gene's germline CDR1 is SGHVS and CDR2 FQNEAQ. The CDR3 totals 14 residues. V shed 5 bases and J shed 6 bases, with 11 bases lying between them. In DNA, the CDR3 is TGTGCCAGCAGCCTCACACCGTCGGCCAACGTCCTGACTTTC. It yields the protein CASSLTPSANVLTF.

At least ten counts were recorded for this clonotype. V and J are TRBV20-1 and TRBJ2-3; D ambiguous. The V and J ends lost 0 bases and 7 bases respectively, with 14 bases between them. The CDR3 runs 14 residues. Looked up from germline, CDR1 is DFQATT and CDR2 is SNEGSKA (reference sequence). In DNA form, the CDR3 reads TGCAGTGCTAGAGACGAGAAAGGGATGAATACGCAGTATTTT. Residues: CSARDEKGMNTQYF.